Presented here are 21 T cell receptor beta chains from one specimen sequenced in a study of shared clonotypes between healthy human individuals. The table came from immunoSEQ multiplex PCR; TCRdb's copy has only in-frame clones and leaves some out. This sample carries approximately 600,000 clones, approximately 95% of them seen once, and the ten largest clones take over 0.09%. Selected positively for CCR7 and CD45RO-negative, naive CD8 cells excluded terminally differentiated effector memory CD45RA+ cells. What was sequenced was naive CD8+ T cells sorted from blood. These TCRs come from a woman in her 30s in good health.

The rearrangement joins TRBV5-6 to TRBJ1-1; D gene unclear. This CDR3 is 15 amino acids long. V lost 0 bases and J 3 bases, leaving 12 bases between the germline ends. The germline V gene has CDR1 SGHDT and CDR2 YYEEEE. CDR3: CASSLVLGSDTEAFF. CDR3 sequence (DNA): TGTGCCAGCAGCTTGGTCTTGGGTTCGGACACTGAAGCTTTCTTT.

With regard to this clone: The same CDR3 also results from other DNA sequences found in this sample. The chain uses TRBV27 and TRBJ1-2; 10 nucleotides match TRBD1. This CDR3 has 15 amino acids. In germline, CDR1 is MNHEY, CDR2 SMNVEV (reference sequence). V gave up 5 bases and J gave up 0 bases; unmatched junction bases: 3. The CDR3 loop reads CASSPGQGANYGYTF. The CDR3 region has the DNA TGTGCCAGCAGTCCAGGACAGGGGGCTAACTATGGCTACACCTTC.

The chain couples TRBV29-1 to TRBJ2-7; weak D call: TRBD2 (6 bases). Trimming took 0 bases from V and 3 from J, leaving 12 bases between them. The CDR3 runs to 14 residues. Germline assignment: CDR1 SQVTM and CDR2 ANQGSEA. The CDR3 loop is CSVEDKSGRYEQYF. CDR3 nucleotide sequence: TGCAGCGTTGAAGATAAAAGCGGGCGCTACGAGCAGTACTTC.

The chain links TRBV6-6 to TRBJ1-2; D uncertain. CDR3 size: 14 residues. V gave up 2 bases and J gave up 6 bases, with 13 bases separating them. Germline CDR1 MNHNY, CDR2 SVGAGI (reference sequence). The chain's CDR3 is CASSYAYTPNGYTF. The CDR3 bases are TGTGCCAGCAGTTACGCATACACCCCAAATGGCTACACCTTC.

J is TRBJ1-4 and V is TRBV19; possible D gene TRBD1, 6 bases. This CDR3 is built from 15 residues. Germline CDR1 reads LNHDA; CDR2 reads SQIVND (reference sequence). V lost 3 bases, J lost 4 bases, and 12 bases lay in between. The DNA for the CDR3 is TGTGCCAGTAGTATCTGGGGGCCAAATAATGAAAAACTGTTTTTT. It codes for CASSIWGPNNEKLFF.

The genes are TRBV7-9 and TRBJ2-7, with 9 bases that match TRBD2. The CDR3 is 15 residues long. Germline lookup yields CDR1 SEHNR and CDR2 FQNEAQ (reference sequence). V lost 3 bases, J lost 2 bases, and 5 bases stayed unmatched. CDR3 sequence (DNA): TGTGCCAGCAGCTTGGGGGCTAGCGGGACCTACGAGCAGTACTTC. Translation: CASSLGASGTYEQYF.

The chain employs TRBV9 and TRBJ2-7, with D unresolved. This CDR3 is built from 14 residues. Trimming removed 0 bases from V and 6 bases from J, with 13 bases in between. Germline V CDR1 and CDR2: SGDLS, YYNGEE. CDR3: CASSVGGATSEQYF. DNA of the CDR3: TGTGCCAGCAGCGTAGGAGGCGCTACGAGCGAGCAGTACTTC.

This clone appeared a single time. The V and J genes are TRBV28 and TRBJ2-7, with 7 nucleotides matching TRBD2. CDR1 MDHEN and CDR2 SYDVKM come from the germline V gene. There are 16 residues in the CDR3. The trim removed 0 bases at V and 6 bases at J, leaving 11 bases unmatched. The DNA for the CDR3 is TGTGCCAGCAGTTTATGGGCTAGCGGAAGCCGTGGCGAGCAGTACTTC. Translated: CASSLWASGSRGEQYF.

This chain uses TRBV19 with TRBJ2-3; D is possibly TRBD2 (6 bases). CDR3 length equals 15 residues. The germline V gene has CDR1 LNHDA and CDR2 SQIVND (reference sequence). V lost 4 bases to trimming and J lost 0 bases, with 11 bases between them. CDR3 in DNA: TGTGCCAGTAGTACAAGCGGGTCTAGCACAGATACGCAGTATTTT. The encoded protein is CASSTSGSSTDTQYF.

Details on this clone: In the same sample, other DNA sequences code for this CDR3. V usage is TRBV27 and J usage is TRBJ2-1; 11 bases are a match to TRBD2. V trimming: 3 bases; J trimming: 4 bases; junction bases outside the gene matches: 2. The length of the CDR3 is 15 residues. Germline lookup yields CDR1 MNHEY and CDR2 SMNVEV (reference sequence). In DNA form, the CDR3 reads TGTGCCAGCAGTTTGGGACTAGCGGATTACAATGAGCAGTTCTTC. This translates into CASSLGLADYNEQFF.

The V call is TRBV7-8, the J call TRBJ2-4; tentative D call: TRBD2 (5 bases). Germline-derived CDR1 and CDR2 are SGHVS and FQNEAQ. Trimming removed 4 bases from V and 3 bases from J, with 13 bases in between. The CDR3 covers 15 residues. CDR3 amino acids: CASSSEGSYKNIQYF. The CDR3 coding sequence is TGTGCCAGCAGCTCCGAGGGTTCCTACAAAAACATTCAGTACTTC. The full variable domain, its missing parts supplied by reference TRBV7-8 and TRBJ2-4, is GAGVSQSPRYKVAKRGQDVALRCDPISGHVSLFWYQQALGQGPEFLTYFQNEAQLDKSGLPSDRFFAERPEGSVSTLKIQRTQQEDSAVYLCASSSEGSYKNIQYFGAGTRLSVL.

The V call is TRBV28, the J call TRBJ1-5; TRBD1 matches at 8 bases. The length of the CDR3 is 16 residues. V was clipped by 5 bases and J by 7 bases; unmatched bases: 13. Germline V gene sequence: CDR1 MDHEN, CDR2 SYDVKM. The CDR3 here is CASSPYPGTGPQPQHF. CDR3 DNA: TGTGCCAGCAGTCCGTACCCGGGGACAGGTCCCCAGCCCCAGCATTTT.

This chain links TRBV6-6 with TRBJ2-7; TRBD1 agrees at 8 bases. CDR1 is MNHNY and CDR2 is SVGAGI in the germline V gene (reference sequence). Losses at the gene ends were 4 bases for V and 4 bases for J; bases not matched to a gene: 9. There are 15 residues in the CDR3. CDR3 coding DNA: TGTGCCAGCAGTTCCGCGGACAGGGAATTTTACGAGCAGTACTTC. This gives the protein CASSSADREFYEQYF.

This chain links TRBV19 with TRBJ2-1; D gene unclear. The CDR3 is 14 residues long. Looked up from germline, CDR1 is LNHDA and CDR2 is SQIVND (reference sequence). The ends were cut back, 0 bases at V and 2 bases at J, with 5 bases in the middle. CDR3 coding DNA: TGTGCCAGTAGTATAGAAACAGCCTACAATGAGCAGTTCTTC. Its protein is CASSIETAYNEQFF. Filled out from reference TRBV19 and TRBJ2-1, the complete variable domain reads DGGITQSPKYLFRKEGQNVTLSCEQNLNHDAMYWYRQDPGQGLRLIYYSQIVNDFQKGDIAEGYSVSREKKESFPLTVTSAQKNPTAFYLCASSIETAYNEQFFGPGTRLTVL.

CDR3 sequence (DNA): TGTGCCAGCAGCCCAGGGACTTTGAACTACGAGCAGTACTTC. Translation: CASSPGTLNYEQYF. This chain links TRBV9 with TRBJ2-7, with D maybe TRBD2 (6 bases). V lost 4 bases, J lost 3 bases, and 14 bases lay in between. CDR1 is SGDLS, CDR2 YYNGEE, per germline. This CDR3 has 14 amino acids. The entire variable domain, with the rest obtained from reference TRBV9 and TRBJ2-7, is as follows: DSGVTQTPKHLITATGQRVTLRCSPRSGDLSVYWYQQSLDQGLQFLIQYYNGEERAKGNILERFSAQQFPDLHSELNLSSLELGDSALYFCASSPGTLNYEQYFGPGTRLTVT.

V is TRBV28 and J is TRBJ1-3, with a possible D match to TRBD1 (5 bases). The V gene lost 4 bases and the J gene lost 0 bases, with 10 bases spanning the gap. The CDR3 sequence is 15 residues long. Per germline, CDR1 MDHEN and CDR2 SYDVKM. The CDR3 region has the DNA TGTGCCAGCAGTTGGCAGGGCTACTCTGGAAACACCATATATTTT. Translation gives CASSWQGYSGNTIYF.

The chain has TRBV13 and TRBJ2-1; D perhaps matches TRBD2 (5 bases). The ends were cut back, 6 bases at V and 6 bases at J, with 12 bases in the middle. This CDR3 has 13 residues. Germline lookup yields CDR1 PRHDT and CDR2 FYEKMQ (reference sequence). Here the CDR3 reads CASSITRVNEQFF. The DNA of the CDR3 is TGTGCCAGCAGTATCACTAGGGTCAATGAGCAGTTCTTC.

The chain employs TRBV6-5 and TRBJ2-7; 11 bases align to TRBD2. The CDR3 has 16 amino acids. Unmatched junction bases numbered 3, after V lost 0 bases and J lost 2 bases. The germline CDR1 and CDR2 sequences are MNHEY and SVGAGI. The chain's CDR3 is CASSYSSTSGTYEQYF. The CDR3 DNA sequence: TGTGCCAGCAGTTACTCGTCGACTAGCGGGACCTACGAGCAGTACTTC.

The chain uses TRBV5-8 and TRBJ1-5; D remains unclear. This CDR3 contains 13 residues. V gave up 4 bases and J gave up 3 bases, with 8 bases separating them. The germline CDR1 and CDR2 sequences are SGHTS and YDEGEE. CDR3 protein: CASSEGINQPQHF. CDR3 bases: TGTGCCAGCAGCGAGGGAATCAATCAGCCCCAGCATTTT.

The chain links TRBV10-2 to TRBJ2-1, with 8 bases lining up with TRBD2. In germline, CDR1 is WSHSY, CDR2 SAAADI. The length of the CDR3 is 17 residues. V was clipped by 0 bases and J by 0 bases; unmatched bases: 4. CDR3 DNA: TGCGCCAGCAGTGAGTCGCTTGGGACTAGCTCCTACAATGAGCAGTTCTTC. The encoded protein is CASSESLGTSSYNEQFF.

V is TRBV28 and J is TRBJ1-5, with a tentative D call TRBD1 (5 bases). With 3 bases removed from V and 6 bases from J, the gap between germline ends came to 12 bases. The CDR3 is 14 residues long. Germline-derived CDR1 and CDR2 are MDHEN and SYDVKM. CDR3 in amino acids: CASSLVAGIQPQHF. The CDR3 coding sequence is TGTGCCAGCAGTTTGGTGGCAGGGATTCAGCCCCAGCATTTT.